These 23 T cell receptor beta chains share one sample of origin, sequenced in a study of graft-versus-host responses after intestinal transplantation. Measured with immunoSEQ multiplex PCR; TCRdb has only the in-frame clones, and not every one. The sample has some 45,000 clones; 75% to 95% are singletons. The source was PBMCs, collected 524 days after transplant. These receptors all stem from a human patient who received an intestinal transplant, so some T cells may come from the graft donor.

The chain couples TRBV6-5 to TRBJ1-1; D gene unclear. Trimming shortened V by 5 bases and J by 1 base, and 2 bases separated the two germline ends. This CDR3 region has 11 residues. The V gene's germline CDR1 is MNHEY and CDR2 SVGAGI. The CDR3 loop is CASSGNTEAFF. DNA for the CDR3: TGTGCCAGCAGTGGGAACACTGAAGCTTTCTTT.

The gene calls are TRBV6-5 and TRBJ1-2, with D perhaps matching TRBD1 (6 bases). Germline V gene data show CDR1 as MNHEY and CDR2 as SVGAGI. Trimming cost V 7 bases and J 8 bases, with 17 bases left between them. The CDR3 spans 13 residues. The CDR3 bases are TGTGCCAGCACCGAAGGGAGGGGGGGAGGCTACACCTTC. Protein: CASTEGRGGGYTF.

The chain employs TRBV5-4 and TRBJ2-1; D is unclear. Per the germline V gene, CDR1 is SGHNT and CDR2 is YYREEE (reference sequence). Deletions cut 4 bases from V and 4 bases from J, with 12 bases between. The CDR3 has 14 amino acids. CDR3 in DNA: TGTGCCAGCAGCCAAGATCCAGGATACAATGAGCAGTTCTTC. It translates to CASSQDPGYNEQFF.

The V call is TRBV9, the J call TRBJ2-2; D remains ambiguous. CDR3 length: 14 residues. Germline CDR1 reads SGDLS; CDR2 reads YYNGEE. The V end was cut by 0 bases, the J end by 1 base, with 4 bases between. The CDR3 here is CASSVEVNTGELFF. The CDR3 nucleotides are TGTGCCAGCAGCGTAGAGGTGAACACCGGGGAGCTGTTTTTT.

The genes are TRBV2 and TRBJ1-5; 9 positions match TRBD1. V was pared by 2 bases and J by 7 bases, with 9 bases of the junction left unmatched. The CDR3 has 16 amino acids. Germline CDR1 is SNHLY and CDR2 is FYNNEI. This CDR3 is CASSEPGTGMMQPQHF. CDR3 in DNA: TGTGCCAGCAGTGAACCGGGGACAGGGATGATGCAGCCCCAGCATTTT.

This clone was detected once. The chain is built from TRBV11-2 and TRBJ1-2, with TRBD1 as a possible D gene (6 bases). V was trimmed by 5 bases and J by 7 bases, leaving 8 bases between them. Germline values: CDR1 SGHAT, CDR2 FQNNGV. The CDR3 consists of 11 residues. CDR3 nucleotides: TGTGCCAGCAGCCCAGGGGTTGGCTACACCTTC. Translated, it gives CASSPGVGYTF.

This clone has a single count. At one end, the junction sequence differs from germline, possibly due to a read error. The chain combines TRBV7-7 with TRBJ1-2; D unresolved. Per the germline V gene, CDR1 is SSHAT and CDR2 is FNYEAQ (reference sequence). The CDR3 runs to 15 residues. The CDR3 loop is CASSPPGVPNYGYTF. The CDR3 DNA reads as TGTGCTAGCAGCCCCCCAGGAGTACCTAACTATGGCTACACCTTC.

CDR3 bases: TGTGCCTGGACGACAGGGGTTAACGAGCAGTACTTC. Translating gives CAWTTGVNEQYF. This chain connects TRBV30 to TRBJ2-7; 8 bases map to TRBD1. This CDR3 has 12 amino acids. CDR1 GTSNPN and CDR2 SVGIG come from the germline V gene (reference sequence). The V gene end was trimmed by 4 bases and the J gene end by 5 bases; junction bases not matched to a gene: 4.

J is TRBJ2-5 and V is TRBV5-1; D possibly matches TRBD1 or TRBD2 (5 bases each). V lost 7 bases to trimming and J lost 3 bases, with 19 bases between them. Germline CDR1 SGHRS, CDR2 YFSETQ. This CDR3 spans 15 amino acids. The CDR3 loop is CASYYSTGTKETQYF. The CDR3 DNA reads TGCGCCAGCTATTACTCTACCGGGACCAAAGAGACCCAGTACTTC.

This chain uses TRBV6-6 with TRBJ2-2; D is possibly TRBD1 (6 bases). The germline gives CDR1 MNHNY, CDR2 SVGAGI (reference sequence). Trimming removed 8 bases from V and 5 bases from J, with 15 bases in between. The CDR3 is 14 residues long. The CDR3 coding sequence is TGTGCCAGCGGAATCAGGGGTGGAACCGGGGAGCTGTTTTTT. It specifies CASGIRGGTGELFF.

This clone was detected once. The CDR3: CASSPSSGRRYEQYF. CDR3 nucleotides: TGTGCCAGTAGCCCCTCTAGCGGGAGAAGGTACGAGCAGTACTTC. The gene calls are TRBV19 and TRBJ2-7, with TRBD2 matching 10 bases. V lost 6 bases to trimming and J lost 4 bases; unmatched junction nucleotides: 9. Germline CDR1 LNHDA, CDR2 SQIVND (reference sequence). CDR3 length: 15 residues.

The count of this clone is one. This chain links TRBV27 with TRBJ2-5; TRBD1 agrees at 8 bases. This CDR3 spans 17 amino acids. Germline lookup yields CDR1 MNHEY and CDR2 SMNVEV (reference sequence). After removal of 6 bases from V and 2 bases from J, the junction contained 14 bases not matched to a gene. The CDR3, as DNA: TGTGCCAGCAGCACCTACCCTCCCGGGACAGGACAAGAGACCCAGTACTTC. The encoded protein is CASSTYPPGTGQETQYF.

In this sample, this clone turned up once. This chain joins TRBV27 and TRBJ2-7; 9 bases line up with TRBD1. CDR3 length equals 17 residues. Germline-derived CDR1 and CDR2 are MNHEY and SMNVEV (reference sequence). The junction had 13 bases not matched to a gene; V was cut back by 5 bases and J by 2 bases. The CDR3 DNA reads TGTGCCAGCAGTCGACAGGGGGGTAATCTGAGGGCCTACGAGCAGTACTTC. Amino acids: CASSRQGGNLRAYEQYF.

The chain couples TRBV2 to TRBJ2-3, with TRBD2 matching over 11 bases. V gave up 3 bases and J gave up 4 bases; unmatched junction bases: 3. The CDR3 is 15 residues long. The germline CDR1 and CDR2 sequences are SNHLY and FYNNEI. CDR3 in amino acids: CASSEGSGRADTQYF. CDR3 bases: TGTGCCAGCAGTGAGGGTAGCGGGAGGGCAGATACGCAGTATTTT.

For the CDR3, the DNA is TGTGCCAGCAGTCTCCCCGACCGGGACGTCTCCTACGAGCAGTACTTC. Translated: CASSLPDRDVSYEQYF. The chain is built from TRBV28 and TRBJ2-7, with D tentatively TRBD1 or TRBD2 (5 bases each). The germline V and J ends were trimmed by 5 bases and 0 bases, with 17 bases remaining between them. Per germline, CDR1 MDHEN and CDR2 SYDVKM. The CDR3 covers 16 residues.

V usage is TRBV4-1 and J usage is TRBJ2-7; D unclear. The CDR3 runs to 16 residues. Germline lookup yields CDR1 MGHRA and CDR2 YSYEKL. V shed 0 bases and J shed 2 bases, with 14 bases lying between them. DNA of the CDR3: TGCGCCAGCAGCCAAGATCCCTTCGCGAGGACCTACGAGCAGTACTTC. Translated: CASSQDPFARTYEQYF.

The J gene is TRBJ2-1, the V gene TRBV5-1; tentatively, D is TRBD2 (5 bases). Trimming shortened V by 4 bases and J by 4 bases, and 9 bases separated the two germline ends. Germline lookup yields CDR1 SGHRS and CDR2 YFSETQ. This CDR3 contains 13 residues. CDR3 in DNA: TGCGCCAGCAGCCCCGGACTGTACAATGAGCAGTTCTTC. This sequence encodes CASSPGLYNEQFF.

The V call is TRBV18, the J call TRBJ1-2; TRBD1 matches 11 bases. This CDR3 has 15 residues. Germline V gene lookup returns CDR1 KGHSH and CDR2 LQKENI. The junction had 3 bases not matched to a gene; V was cut back by 2 bases and J by 4 bases. The DNA of the CDR3 is TGTGCCAGCTCACCAGGACAGGGGGCGGGCTATGGCTACACCTTC. This translates into CASSPGQGAGYGYTF.

The chain couples TRBV29-1 to TRBJ1-1; 9 bases line up with TRBD1. Unmatched junction bases numbered 2, after V lost 4 bases and J lost 5 bases. This CDR3 spans 12 amino acids. Per germline, CDR1 SQVTM and CDR2 ANQGSEA. CDR3 nucleotides: TGCAGCGTTGGGACAGGGGATACTGAAGCTTTCTTT. Translating it yields CSVGTGDTEAFF. Full variable domain (remainder filled in from reference TRBV29-1 and TRBJ1-1): SAVISQKPSRDICQRGTSLTIQCQVDSQVTMMFWYRQQPGQSLTLIATANQGSEATYESGFVIDKFPISRPNLTFSTLTVSNMSPEDSSIYLCSVGTGDTEAFFGQGTRLTVV.

Here the CDR3 reads CASSSPDGPYNEQFF. The DNA for the CDR3 is TGTGCCAGCAGCTCGCCGGACGGCCCCTACAATGAGCAGTTCTTC. The chain joins TRBV5-6 to TRBJ2-1; the D is unclear. Trimming stripped 3 bases from V and 2 bases from J, with 12 bases between. There are 15 residues in the CDR3. From germline, CDR1 is SGHDT and CDR2 YYEEEE.

This chain uses TRBV30 with TRBJ1-2; D unresolved. This CDR3 is built from 15 residues. From germline, CDR1 is GTSNPN and CDR2 SVGIG (reference sequence). V dropped 2 bases and J dropped 0 bases, with 13 bases sitting between them. CDR3 loop: CAWSSRRVPNYGYTF. CDR3 DNA: TGTGCCTGGAGTAGTCGCAGAGTCCCTAACTATGGCTACACCTTC. Drawing the rest from reference TRBV30 and TRBJ1-2, the complete variable domain is SQTIHQWPATLVQPVGSPLSLECTVEGTSNPNLYWYRQAAGRGLQLLFYSVGIGQISSEVPQNLSASRPQDRQFILSSKKLLLSDSGFYLCAWSSRRVPNYGYTFGSGTRLTVV.

This clone was recorded once. The chain couples TRBV28 to TRBJ2-3; D is uncertain. Germline V gene data show CDR1 as MDHEN and CDR2 as SYDVKM. The V end was cut by 4 bases, the J end by 5 bases, with 16 bases between. The CDR3 extends over 15 amino acids. The DNA of the CDR3 is TGTGCCAGCAGTTACGCCACTCCCGGGTTAGATACGCAGTATTTT. Translated, it gives CASSYATPGLDTQYF.

This clone was seen only once. J is TRBJ2-7 and V is TRBV27; D tentatively reads TRBD1 or TRBD2 (5 bases each). CDR3 length equals 11 residues. Germline V gene data show CDR1 as MNHEY and CDR2 as SMNVEV (reference sequence). Trimming left V 6 bases short and J 2 bases short, with 5 bases between. CDR3 loop: CASRGAYEQYF. The CDR3 DNA reads TGTGCCAGCAGGGGGGCCTACGAGCAGTACTTC.